The clone carrying this T cell receptor (beta chain) occurred a few times. The data were taken from a study of blood T cell repertoires in COVID-19. Overall study context: Sites in the United States, Italy and Spain provided acute and convalescent COVID-19 samples. T cells, B-cell-depleted T cells, or PBMCs supplied cDNA or gDNA.

How the authors handled the data: By means of reference gene primer amplification, nucleated cell counts were estimated. Generated by immunoSEQ multiplex PCR, the TCRdb table keeps only in-frame clones and is missing some. V, J and clone size reflect that table, while D and trimming were determined from the DNA. This repertoire shows fewer than 250,000 clones, around 90% found once; its top ten account for 0.83%. It was during active infection that Seattle patients were enrolled and then longitudinally followed. This sequence originates from a man younger than 40 with COVID-19, enrolled during active disease. Material for sequencing was peripheral blood.

CDR3 protein: CASSFDRESYGYTF. The CDR3 region has the DNA TGTGCCAGCAGCTTCGACAGGGAAAGCTATGGCTACACCTTC. The chain recombines TRBV7-2 with TRBJ1-2, with TRBD1 identical over 7 bases. There are 14 residues in the CDR3. Germline V gene lookup returns CDR1 SGHTA and CDR2 FQGNSA. V was clipped by 3 bases and J by 4 bases; unmatched bases: 5.